This TCR beta chain was observed in a study of shared clonotypes between healthy human individuals. This clone was observed a single time. The conserved phenylalanine or tryptophan is not found at the CDR3 terminus, so this likely reflects a read error. V was cut by 0 bases and J by 3 bases, with 18 bases left in between. The CDR3 loop spans 18 amino acids. Germline V gene sequence: CDR1 LNHNV, CDR2 YYDKDF (reference sequence). Profiled with immunoSEQ multiplex PCR; TCRdb holds only in-frame clones, not every one. This table holds approximately 1,000,000 clones, approximately 77% found once. The sequencing input was memory CD4+ T cells from PBMCs. Subset meaning: CD45RA-negative fraction. This sequence joins TRBV15 and TRBJ1-5, with a possible D match to TRBD1 (5 bases). The receptor was isolated from a man aged 18 to 30 in good health. Some clones in this sample may be carry-over from other donors' samples. Here the CDR3 DNA reads TGTGCCACCAGCAGAGAGGGCGTGGGGGTAGGGGACAATCAGCCCCAGCATTCT. Its protein product is CATSREGVGVGDNQPQHS.